The present T cell receptor beta chain was sequenced within a study of cytotoxic CD8 clonotypes in ibrutinib-treated CLL. Study overall: Response was recorded as partial in roughly 25 patients and complete in 2; at median roughly 73 months, approximately 15 remained remitted and roughly 12 had progressed.

Repertoires were generated with immunoSEQ multiplex PCR, while TCRdb's copy carries only in-frame clones and drops some. This table has a few hundred thousand clones, 67% appearing once. Per germline, CDR1 LNHDA and CDR2 SQIVND (reference sequence). V lost 5 bases to trimming and J lost 3 bases, with 11 bases between them. CDR3 size: 13 residues. The V call is TRBV19, the J call TRBJ2-7, with TRBD2 as a possible D gene (5 bases). The receptor's source is a human donor with chronic lymphocytic leukemia. This material consisted of PBMCs, taken after 36 months of ibrutinib treatment. The CDR3 DNA sequence: TGTGCCAGTAGTCCGGGAATGGACTACGAGCAGTACTTC. Protein sequence: CASSPGMDYEQYF.